This T cell receptor beta chain derives from a study of CD8 T cells in ankylosing spondylitis. General study results and limits: In ankylosing spondylitis patients, matched synovial fluid reportedly showed significant enrichment of disease-linked clones. Past research had described some motif variants in reactive arthritis synovial fluid and blood. Researchers report that disease-linked clones proved CD8+ and relatively rare in peripheral blood. A TCR beta motif of seven or eight highly homologous variants appeared characteristic of ankylosing spondylitis blood.

TCRdb called the 5' RACE reads again in MiXCR, with one record for every CDR3 protein. The sample yields 650,000 to 800,000 distinct CDR3 sequences, around 20% seen once. The CDR3 extends over 17 amino acids. Germline V gene sequence: CDR1 MNHEY, CDR2 SMNVEV (reference sequence). The V end lost 4 bases, the J end lost 2 bases, and 21 bases lay between the germline ends. As for this clonotype: No antigen is known for it.

Sequenced material: blood, either unsorted or a sorted T cell fraction (not recorded which). This sequence was found in a male donor with ankylosing spondylitis. This chain connects TRBV27 to TRBJ2-7; the D gene is possibly TRBD2 (5 bases). The CDR3 loop reads CASSSVGVDLRAYEQYF. The CDR3 DNA reads as TGTGCCAGCAGTTCCGTCGGGGTCGACTTACGTGCCTACGAGCAGTACTTC.